What follows describes a single T cell receptor (beta chain). The treatment denotes: oral pan-JAK inhibitor, 5-10 mg twice daily. PBMCs provided sorted CD4+ and CD8+ T cells. This sample stems from a study of CD8+ T cells in alopecia areata. It was cDNA, reverse transcribed from extracted RNA, that served as the sequencing template. The table came from immunoSEQ multiplex PCR; TCRdb's copy has only in-frame clones and leaves some out. The profile shows roughly 190,000 clones, 50% to 60% of them singletons. V was shortened by 4 bases and J by 6 bases, with 17 bases between the two germline ends. CDR1 and CDR2 (germline): SGHRS, YFSETQ. The CDR3 sequence is 15 residues long.

The TCR originated in a human donor with alopecia areata. This chain uses TRBV5-1 with TRBJ2-1; TRBD1 might be the D (7 bases). This sample comprised CD4+ T cells sorted from blood, obtained at week 4, from a patient treated with tofacitinib. CDR3 sequence reads: CASSPGQDGGNEQFF. The CDR3 DNA is TGCGCCAGCAGCCCCGGACAGGACGGGGGCAATGAGCAGTTCTTC.